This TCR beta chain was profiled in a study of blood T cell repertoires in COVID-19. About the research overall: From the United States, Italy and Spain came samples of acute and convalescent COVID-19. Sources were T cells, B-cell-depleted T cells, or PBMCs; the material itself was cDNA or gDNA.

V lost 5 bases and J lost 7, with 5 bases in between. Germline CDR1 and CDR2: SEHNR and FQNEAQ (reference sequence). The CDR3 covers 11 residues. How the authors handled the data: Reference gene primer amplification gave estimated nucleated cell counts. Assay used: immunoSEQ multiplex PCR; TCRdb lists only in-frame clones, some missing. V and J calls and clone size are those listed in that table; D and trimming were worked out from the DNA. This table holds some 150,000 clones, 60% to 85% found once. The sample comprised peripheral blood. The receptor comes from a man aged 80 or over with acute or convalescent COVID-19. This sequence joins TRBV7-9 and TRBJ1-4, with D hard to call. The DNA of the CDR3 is TGTGCCAGCAGCCCCGGTGAAAAACTGTTTTTT. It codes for CASSPGEKLFF.